What follows are 17 T cell receptor beta chains derived from one specimen sequenced in a study of blood T cell repertoires in COVID-19. Method: immunoSEQ multiplex PCR; TCRdb's copy keeps in-frame clones and lacks some. The table lists some 150,000 clones, roughly 87% of them singletons, with about 4.2% in the top ten. The sequenced material came from peripheral blood. The receptor set was obtained from a woman aged 55-69 years with active or convalescent COVID-19.

This chain uses TRBV10-3 with TRBJ1-3; 7 positions match TRBD1. The CDR3 sequence is 14 residues long. The V gene end was trimmed by 6 bases and the J gene end by 4 bases; junction bases not matched to a gene: 6. Germline-derived CDR1 and CDR2 are ENHRY and SYGVKD. Written as DNA, the CDR3 is TGTGCCATCAGCTCTACAGGGGACGGAAACACCATATATTTT. Amino acids: CAISSTGDGNTIYF.

The chain is built from TRBV10-3 and TRBJ2-5; 8 nucleotides agree with TRBD2. The CDR3 spans 15 residues. J was trimmed by 3 bases and V by 5 bases; bases with no gene match: 8. Germline V gene lookup returns CDR1 ENHRY and CDR2 SYGVKD. DNA of the CDR3: TGTGCCATCAGTACCAAACTAGCGGCGGAAGAGACCCAGTACTTC. This encodes CAISTKLAAEETQYF.

This rearrangement joins TRBV25-1 to TRBJ1-2; D gene ambiguous. Trimming took 5 bases from V and 7 from J, leaving 14 bases between them. Per the germline V gene, CDR1 is MGHDK and CDR2 is SYGVNS. The CDR3 consists of 13 residues. CDR3 nucleotide sequence: TGTGCCAGCAGTCAGCAGGTAGAGGGTGGCTACACCTTC. Amino acid sequence: CASSQQVEGGYTF.

This clone was recorded once. The gene calls are TRBV4-3 and TRBJ1-2, with D perhaps matching TRBD1 (6 bases). Germline CDR1 LGHNA, CDR2 YSLEER. With 0 bases removed from V and 5 bases from J, the gap between germline ends came to 16 bases. CDR3 size: 16 residues. CDR3 region: CASSQDYGGGGYGYTF. Written as DNA, the CDR3 is TGCGCCAGCAGCCAAGATTATGGGGGAGGGGGGTATGGCTACACCTTC.

V usage is TRBV5-1 and J usage is TRBJ1-1, with 8 bases identical to TRBD1. Trimming took 3 bases from V and 4 from J; bases not matched to a gene: 5. The CDR3 is 14 residues long. In germline, CDR1 is SGHRS, CDR2 YFSETQ. CDR3 amino acids: CASSSTGEGTEAFF. In DNA, the CDR3 is TGCGCCAGCAGCTCGACAGGGGAGGGCACTGAAGCTTTCTTT.

This clone was recorded once. The rearrangement uses TRBV5-5 and TRBJ1-1; possibly TRBD1 for D (6 bases). Germline V gene lookup returns CDR1 SGHKS and CDR2 YYEKEE (reference sequence). V shed 2 bases and J shed 3 bases, with 14 bases lying between them. The length of the CDR3 is 15 residues. The CDR3 spells CASSFGGAGDTEAFF. The CDR3 coding sequence is TGTGCCAGCAGCTTCGGGGGGGCTGGGGACACTGAAGCTTTCTTT.

This chain links TRBV12-3 or TRBV12-4 with TRBJ1-1; possible D gene TRBD1, 5 bases. Trimming removed 5 bases from V and 8 bases from J, with 9 bases in between. The CDR3 spans 11 residues. DNA of the CDR3: TGTGCCAGCAGTCCGGGGGTAGAAGCTTTCTTT. Its protein product is CASSPGVEAFF.

V is TRBV6-5 and J is TRBJ2-7, with D maybe TRBD2 (5 bases). V lost 4 bases and J lost 7, with 17 bases in between. Germline V lookup: CDR1 MNHEY, CDR2 SVGAGI. The CDR3 is 14 amino acids. The CDR3 coding sequence is TGTGCCAGCAGTTTATCCCGGGATCTTTTTGAGCAGTACTTC. It yields the protein CASSLSRDLFEQYF.

The chain recombines TRBV7-3 with TRBJ2-7, with no clear D. Deletions cut 1 base from V and 3 bases from J, with 10 bases between. The CDR3 sequence is 14 residues long. Germline assignment: CDR1 SGHTA and CDR2 FQGTGA. The CDR3 loop is CASSLNPGFYEQYF. DNA of the CDR3: TGTGCCAGCAGCTTAAACCCCGGGTTCTACGAGCAGTACTTC.

The V call is TRBV4-3, the J call TRBJ1-1, with a possible D match to TRBD1 (6 bases). Per the germline V gene, CDR1 is LGHNA and CDR2 is YSLEER. V was clipped by 0 bases and J by 8 bases, with 16 bases between them. The CDR3 is made up of 15 amino acids. CDR3 bases: TGCGCCAGCAGCCAAGACAGGGGCCGCCCCCTCGAAGCTTTCTTT. Translation gives CASSQDRGRPLEAFF.

This clone has only a few counts. J is TRBJ1-4 and V is TRBV29-1; D is perhaps TRBD1 (5 bases). CDR3 length: 13 amino acids. V was clipped by 6 bases and J by 8 bases, with 16 bases between them. Per germline, CDR1 SQVTM and CDR2 ANQGSEA. The CDR3 here is CSVIGDRWEKLFF. CDR3 nucleotides: TGCAGCGTAATAGGGGATCGGTGGGAAAAACTGTTTTTT.

This clone came up a few times. This chain uses TRBV6-5 with TRBJ1-2; TRBD1 agrees at 9 bases. This CDR3 region has 14 residues. V shed 6 bases, J shed 3 bases, and the junction held 5 bases outside the gene matches. Per the germline V gene, CDR1 is MNHEY and CDR2 is SVGAGI. CDR3 bases: TGTGCCAGCAGCAAACAGGGGGCTGACTATGGCTACACCTTC. Translation: CASSKQGADYGYTF.

The chain links TRBV7-9 to TRBJ1-4; D uncertain. Trimming pared 8 bases from V and 5 bases from J, leaving 18 bases between. Germline V gene lookup returns CDR1 SEHNR and CDR2 FQNEAQ (reference sequence). This CDR3 region has 15 residues. The CDR3 DNA follows: TGTGCCAGCGGTGAAGGAGCCGGAATCAATGAAAAACTGTTTTTT. Protein: CASGEGAGINEKLFF.

CDR3 protein: CASSPKSRYEQYF. DNA for the CDR3: TGTGCCAGCTCACCAAAAAGTAGATACGAGCAGTACTTC. The chain uses TRBV18 and TRBJ2-7; D unclear. Trimming removed 2 bases from V and 4 bases from J, with 9 bases in between. The CDR3 runs 13 residues. Germline CDR1 reads KGHSH; CDR2 reads LQKENI.

The chain joins TRBV2 to TRBJ1-3; the D is unclear. The CDR3 totals 15 residues. Germline lookup yields CDR1 SNHLY and CDR2 FYNNEI. V was shortened by 4 bases and J by 3 bases, with 13 bases between the two germline ends. DNA for the CDR3: TGTGCCAGCAGTGGAGGTACTGGTCATGGAAACACCATATATTTT. Its protein product is CASSGGTGHGNTIYF.

The chain uses TRBV2 and TRBJ1-2; D unresolved. The ends were cut back, 2 bases at V and 2 bases at J, with 6 bases in the middle. Germline V lookup: CDR1 SNHLY, CDR2 FYNNEI. CDR3 length: 13 residues. The CDR3 DNA follows: TGTGCCAGCAGTGAAATACTGAACTATGGCTACACCTTC. Its protein is CASSEILNYGYTF.

The chain links TRBV19 to TRBJ2-1; 9 bases fit TRBD2. CDR3 length: 19 amino acids. The trim removed 1 base at V and 0 bases at J, leaving 10 bases unmatched. CDR1 and CDR2 (germline): LNHDA, SQIVND (reference sequence). CDR3 DNA sequence: TGTGCCAGTAGTATAGGTAGCGGGGGCCCTGTGAGCTCCTACAATGAGCAGTTCTTC. Its translation is CASSIGSGGPVSSYNEQFF.